This T cell receptor beta chain was retrieved from a study of vaccination and CD4 T cells after COVID-19 (dated by TCRdb to between 2022 and 2023). Some background on the complete study: The convalescent cohort included six males and four females, with two Hispanic individuals, seven Caucasians, two Asians and one multiracial person. Post-vaccine blood samples were taken a median of around 77 days after the second vaccine dose, with a range of 14 to 241 days. For stimulating the cultures, overlapping spike peptide pools were used, derived from SARS-CoV-2 as well as from the common cold coronaviruses HCoV-NL63, HCoV-OC43 and HCoV-229E. Control cultures used a CEFX viral epitope pool as positive control, an HIV-1 Nef peptide pool as negative control, or no peptide. In ten to eleven COVID-19 convalescent patients and 4 infection-naive healthy vaccine recipients, the spike-specific CD4+ TCR repertoire before mRNA vaccination was compared with the repertoire after mRNA vaccination. Participants received two doses of either the Pfizer-BioNTech BNT162b2 vaccine (n=8) or the Moderna mRNA-1273 vaccine (n=2). Post-COVID blood samples were collected from convalescent patients a median of around 96 days after diagnosis, with a range of about 30 to 161 days. At the TCR clonotype level, an earlier paper using these donors assessed memory CD4+ T cell crossreactivity between SARS-CoV-2 and common cold coronavirus spike proteins. Study-level results and caveats: The median count of SARS-CoV-2-reactive clonotypes went up from around 21 after infection to more than 30 after vaccination, although the change was not significant. Nearly all vaccine-specific clones in convalescent patients (304 of 307) were mono-reactive for SARS-CoV-2 spike rather than cross-reactive with common cold coronaviruses. In convalescent patients, a median roughly 88% of post-vaccine SARS-CoV-2-reactive clones were detected only after vaccination, suggesting vaccine-specific priming. The study included relatively few convalescent patients and did not analyze early timepoints after natural infection.

The intended sense of this specimen's treatment or condition label: approximately nine-day PBMC culture with coronavirus spike peptide pools or control peptides (ViraFEST assay). CD4+ T cells from unexposed donors were collected before the COVID-19 pandemic (2011-2018). The ViraFEST assay, used in the study, expanded antigen-specific T cells with peptide pools and then identified the expanded clonotypes through TCR sequencing. Each well held around 2 million PBMCs cultured with approximately 10 ug/ml peptide pools in IMDM containing 5% human AB serum and approximately 10 IU/ml IL-2. Half of the culture medium was replaced with fresh IL-2-containing medium on days 3 and 7. Once the cells had been in culture for about 10 days, the EasySep CD4+ T cell isolation kit was used to isolate CD4+ T cells by negative selection. As cell numbers permitted, CD4+ T cells from unexposed donors were tested for reactivity to SARS-CoV-2 S and N and to four common cold coronavirus spike pools. Ficoll-Paque Plus gradient centrifugation was used to isolate PBMCs from whole blood, and the isolated PBMCs were then either used fresh or cryopreserved at -140C. In general, triplicate wells were set up for every culture condition. The leukapheresis product for the unexposed donors was obtained through commercial purchase.

Library creation used PCR. TCR sequencing of DNA from cultured CD4+ T cells used the Oncomine TCR Beta short-read assay at the Johns Hopkins FTIC core. The QIAamp micro DNA kit was used to extract genomic DNA from the cultured CD4+ T cells. Oncomine TCR Beta libraries from cultured CD4+ T cells were pooled with unique dual indexes and sequenced on an Illumina iSeq 100. As for how the authors treated the data: Non-productive sequences were removed, and CDR3s that did not start with C, did not end with F or W, or were shorter than 7 amino acids were discarded. The MANAFEST web application was used to identify antigen-specific clonotypes by comparing peptide-stimulated wells against reference wells and other culture wells. For a clone to be called positive, the clone needed an FDR below 0.05, an odds ratio above 5, and a productive frequency above 0.1% in at least two of three replicate wells. Cross-reactive clonotypes were defined as significantly expanded in both SARS-CoV-2 spike wells and at least one common cold coronavirus spike condition. CDR3 homology was assessed with Levenshtein distances (stringdist) and unrooted phylogenetic trees (ape) in R version 3.6.1. TCRdb reprocessed the public reads (quality trimming at Q25 with fastp, clone calling with MiXCR) and kept in-frame beta chains. Records with the same CDR3 protein are collapsed into one entry carrying the most frequent genes and DNA. TCRdb's processing, not the authors' own work, is the source of the V and J calls. In this sample the table shows 7,000 or so distinct CDR3 sequences, approximately 40% of which occur a single time. The ten largest clonotypes hold 40% of the sample.

About this clonotype: Its binding antigen is unknown. The sample holds no much larger clone one base away, and base qualities are not on file.

CDR3 length: 14 amino acids, cysteine to phenylalanine. The kept DNA is CDR3 alone, 42 bases in frame from the first base. CDR1 and CDR2 (DFQATT, SNEGSKA) derive from the germline V gene (reference sequence). V drops 6 bases and J drops 3 bases, leaving 17 bases in between. This clonotype was obtained from a human donor in good health. Sample: CD4+ T cells from blood, cultured in vitro. The chain is made from TRBV20-1 and TRBJ1-2; TRBD1 is possibly the D segment (6 matching bases). The CDR3 region has the sequence CSAVSGGGDYGYTF. In nucleotides, the sequence is TGCAGTGCAGTAAGCGGGGGGGGCGACTATGGCTACACCTTC.